Detailed here is one T cell receptor (beta chain). In the source study's methods: Cell counts per sample came from amplifying reference gene primers. Method: immunoSEQ multiplex PCR; TCRdb's copy keeps in-frame clones and lacks some. For V, J and clone size, that table is used; D and trimming come from the DNA. In the table there are fewer than 75,000 clones, under 95% of which are singletons. The CDR3 covers 16 residues. The germline V gene encodes CDR1 SGHAT and CDR2 FQNNGV. The V and J ends lost 2 bases and 2 bases, in that order; junction bases with no gene match: 4. This sample is part of a study of blood T cell repertoires in COVID-19. Study context: The United States, Italy and Spain were the sources of the acute and convalescent COVID-19 samples. PBMCs, B-cell-depleted T cells, or T cells were the source of the cDNA or gDNA that made up the material.

This chain connects TRBV11-2 to TRBJ2-1, with 9 nucleotides matching TRBD2. Source material: peripheral blood. The TCR was taken from a human donor in a cohort sampled during active COVID-19. CDR3 in amino acids: CASSLFSSGTYNEQFF. CDR3 nucleotide sequence: TGTGCCAGCAGCTTATTTTCTAGCGGGACCTACAATGAGCAGTTCTTC.